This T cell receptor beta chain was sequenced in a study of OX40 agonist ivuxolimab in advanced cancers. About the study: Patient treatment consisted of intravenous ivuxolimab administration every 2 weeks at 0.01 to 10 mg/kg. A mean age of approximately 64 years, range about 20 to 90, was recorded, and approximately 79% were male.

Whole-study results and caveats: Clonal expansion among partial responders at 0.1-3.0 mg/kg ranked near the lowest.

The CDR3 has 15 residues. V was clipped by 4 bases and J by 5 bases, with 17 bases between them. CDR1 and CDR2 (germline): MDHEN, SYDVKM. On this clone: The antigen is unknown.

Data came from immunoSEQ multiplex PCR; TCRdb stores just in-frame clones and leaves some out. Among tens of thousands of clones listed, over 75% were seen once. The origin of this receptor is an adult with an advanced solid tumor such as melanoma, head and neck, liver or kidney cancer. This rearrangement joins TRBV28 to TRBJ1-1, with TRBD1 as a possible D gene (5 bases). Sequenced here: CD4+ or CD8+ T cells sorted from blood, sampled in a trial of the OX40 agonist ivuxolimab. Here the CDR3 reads CASSSLGQGGTEAFF. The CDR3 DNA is TGTGCCAGCAGTTCTTTAGGGCAGGGAGGGACTGAAGCTTTCTTT.